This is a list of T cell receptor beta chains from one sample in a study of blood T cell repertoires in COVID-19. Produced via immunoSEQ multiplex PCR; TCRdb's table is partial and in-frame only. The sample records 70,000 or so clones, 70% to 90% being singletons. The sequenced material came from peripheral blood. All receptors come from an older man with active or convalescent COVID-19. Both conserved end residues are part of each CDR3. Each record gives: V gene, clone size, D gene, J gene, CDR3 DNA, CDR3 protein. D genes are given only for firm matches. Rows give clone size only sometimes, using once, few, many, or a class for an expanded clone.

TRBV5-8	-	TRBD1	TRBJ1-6	TGTGCCAGCAGCAAGACCGGGACAGGGGGCGCGGGCGTAGAATCACCCCTCCACTTT	CASSKTGTGGAGVESPLHF
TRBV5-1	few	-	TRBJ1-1	TGCGCCAGCAGCTTGGCCCTGGAGAGGCAGGGCGAAGCTTTCTTT	CASSLALERQGEAFF
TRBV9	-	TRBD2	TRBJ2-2	TGTGCCAGCAGCCCCAGACTAGCGGGGGCCGGGGAGCTGTTTTTT	CASSPRLAGAGELFF
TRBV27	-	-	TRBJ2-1	TGTGCCAGCAGTTTAGCGGGGGCGGGTAACAATGAGCAGTTCTTC	CASSLAGAGNNEQFF
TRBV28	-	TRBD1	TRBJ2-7	TGTGCCAGCAGTCCTCCGGGACAGTACGAGCAGTACTTC	CASSPPGQYEQYF
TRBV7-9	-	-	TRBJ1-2	TGTGCCAGCAGCTTAACGCGGGACGGACCTTATGGCTACACCTTC	CASSLTRDGPYGYTF
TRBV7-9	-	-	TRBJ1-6	TGTGCCAGCAGCTCCAGGGCAGGGTCCCTTAATTCACCCCTCCACTTT	CASSSRAGSLNSPLHF
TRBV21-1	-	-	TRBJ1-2	TGTGCCAGCAGCTCGTACCCCGGGACACTTCTTCTAAGGGGAGACTATGGCTACACCTTC	CASSSYPGTLLLRGDYGYTF
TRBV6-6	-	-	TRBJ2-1	TGTGCCAGCAGGAAAGAGAATGAGCAGTTCTTC	CASRKENEQFF
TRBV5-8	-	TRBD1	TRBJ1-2	TGTGCCAGCAGCCGGGACAGGGCGGATGGCTACACCTTC	CASSRDRADGYTF
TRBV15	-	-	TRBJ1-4	TGTGCCACCAGCAGAGCGGGAGCAACTAATGAAAAACTGTTTTTT	CATSRAGATNEKLFF
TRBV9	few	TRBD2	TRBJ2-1	TGTGCCAGCACTCCTAGCGGGAGGTACAATGAGCAGTTCTTC	CASTPSGRYNEQFF
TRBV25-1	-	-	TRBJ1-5	TGTGCCAGCAGTGGACAGAATAGCAATCAGCCCCAGCATTTT	CASSGQNSNQPQHF
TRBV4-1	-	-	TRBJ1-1	TGCGCCAGCAGCGAGACAGAGTCTAAATCAATGAACACTGAAGCTTTCTTT	CASSETESKSMNTEAFF
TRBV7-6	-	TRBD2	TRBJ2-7	TGTGCCAGCAGCTTAGGGGTAGCGGGAGGGCCGGGGGAGCAGTACTTC	CASSLGVAGGPGEQYF
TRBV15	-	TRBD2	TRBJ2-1	TGTGCCACCAGCAGGCTGACTAGCGGGAGTACTGAGCAGTTCTTC	CATSRLTSGSTEQFF
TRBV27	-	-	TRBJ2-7	TGTGCCAGTCGAGCGTTCCCCGAGAGATACGAGCAGTACTTC	CASRAFPERYEQYF
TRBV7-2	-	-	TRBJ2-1	TGTGCCAGCAGCCCAAAACAACTATTACGACAGCAAGAGCAGTTCTTC	CASSPKQLLRQQEQFF
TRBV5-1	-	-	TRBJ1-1	TGCGCCAGCAGCTTGGAGGGAGGGGGGATGAACACTGAAGCTTTCTTT	CASSLEGGGMNTEAFF